This T cell receptor beta chain was recovered during a study of cytomegalovirus exposure and HLA in healthy donors. General study findings and limits: Per a prior analysis, the majority of TCR beta V segments were productive roughly 90% or roughly 30% of the time.

V lost 0 bases, J lost 4 bases, and 4 bases stayed unmatched. The CDR3 length is 16 residues. Germline CDR1 and CDR2: LGHNT and FRNRAP. This PCR relied on a set of 60 Vbeta primers and 13 Jbeta primers. Produced via immunoSEQ multiplex PCR; TCRdb's table is partial and in-frame only. The data show roughly 100,000 clones, about 79% seen once. This clone was seen more than once but under ten times. The antigen remains undetermined. The chain recombines TRBV12-5 with TRBJ1-5; TRBD1 agrees at 9 bases. Material: PBMCs. The receptor's source is a man aged 55 to 70 in good health and CMV-seropositive. The CDR3 protein is CASGLVRGTGNQPQHF. CDR3 sequence (DNA): TGTGCTAGTGGTTTGGTAAGGGGGACAGGGAATCAGCCCCAGCATTTT.